Shown below are 19 T cell receptor beta chains from a single sample sequenced in a study of blood T cell repertoires in COVID-19. TCRdb's copy holds only in-frame clones and misses some; the assay was immunoSEQ multiplex PCR. This repertoire shows 370,000 or so clones, about 87% found once; its top ten account for roughly 1.4%. The sequencing input was PBMCs or T cells enriched from blood (not recorded which). Receptor source: a man aged 30-40 years who had recovered from COVID-19.

The rearrangement links TRBV7-2 to TRBJ2-1, with D maybe TRBD2 (7 bases). V lost 3 bases and J lost 6, with 15 bases in between. The V gene's germline CDR1 is SGHTA and CDR2 FQGNSA. This CDR3 has 15 residues. The CDR3 DNA reads as TGTGCCAGCAGCTTTGTGGGGGGGGCCCCCAATGAGCAGTTCTTC. Translation gives CASSFVGGAPNEQFF.

V is TRBV6-5 and J is TRBJ1-4; a weak D match, TRBD1 (5 bases). The ends were cut back, 6 bases at V and 4 bases at J, with 12 bases in the middle. The CDR3 is 14 residues long. The germline gives CDR1 MNHEY, CDR2 SVGAGI. The CDR3 DNA is TGTGCCAGCAGGCCACAGGTGAATAATGAAAAACTGTTTTTT. It specifies CASRPQVNNEKLFF.

The CDR3 protein is CASSSDRGLVNTEAFF. The CDR3 DNA reads TGTGCCAGCAGCTCAGACAGGGGCCTGGTGAACACTGAAGCTTTCTTT. The chain combines TRBV7-2 with TRBJ1-1, with 8 bases fitting TRBD1. V was clipped by 4 bases and J by 0 bases; unmatched bases: 7. Germline V gene data show CDR1 as SGHTA and CDR2 as FQGNSA. The CDR3 totals 16 residues.

The chain links TRBV7-9 to TRBJ1-2; D gene unclear. The CDR3 spans 11 residues. Looked up from germline, CDR1 is SEHNR and CDR2 is FQNEAQ (reference sequence). V was cut by 4 bases and J by 3 bases, with 3 bases left in between. CDR3 region: CASSSYYGYTF. CDR3 nucleotide sequence: TGTGCCAGCAGCTCATACTATGGCTACACCTTC.

This chain connects TRBV4-1 to TRBJ1-1; the D gene is possibly TRBD1 (5 bases). Per the germline V gene, CDR1 is MGHRA and CDR2 is YSYEKL. V lost 5 bases and J lost 1, with 23 bases in between. This CDR3 comprises 18 residues. In DNA form, the CDR3 reads TGCGCCAGCAGCACACAGCACGGAGGGGCCGTCTCGAACACTGAAGCTTTCTTT. Amino acid sequence: CASSTQHGGAVSNTEAFF.

In DNA form, the CDR3 reads TGTGCCATCCCGGGAACCCGGAGCACTGAAGCTTTCTTT. This codes for CAIPGTRSTEAFF. V is TRBV14 and J is TRBJ1-1; no reliable D call. The germline V gene has CDR1 SGHDN and CDR2 FVKESK. Deletions cut 10 bases from V and 4 bases from J, with 16 bases between. The CDR3 totals 13 residues.

The chain recombines TRBV2 with TRBJ1-4; D uncertain. The CDR3 sequence is 14 residues long. V lost 4 bases to trimming and J lost 2 bases, with 8 bases between them. Germline assignment: CDR1 SNHLY and CDR2 FYNNEI. In DNA form, the CDR3 reads TGTGCCAGCAGTGTGCGTCTGACTAATGAAAAACTGTTTTTT. Its translation is CASSVRLTNEKLFF.

The V and J genes are TRBV12-3 or TRBV12-4 and TRBJ1-6, with D tentatively TRBD1 (5 bases). This CDR3 is built from 12 residues. The V end lost 7 bases, the J end lost 8 bases, and 9 bases lay between the germline ends. CDR3 coding DNA: TGTGCCAGCACCAGGGAAGATTCACCCCTCCACTTT. This translates into CASTREDSPLHF.

This clone was picked up one time. The genes are TRBV9 and TRBJ1-2; D is unclear. V dropped 2 bases and J dropped 0 bases, with 8 bases sitting between them. The CDR3 totals 14 residues. The V gene's germline CDR1 is SGDLS and CDR2 YYNGEE. CDR3 nucleotide sequence: TGTGCCAGCAGCGTCACGGGTACTAACTATGGCTACACCTTC. Encoded protein: CASSVTGTNYGYTF.

The chain carries TRBV11-2 and TRBJ2-5; maybe TRBD1 (6 bases). Germline lookup yields CDR1 SGHAT and CDR2 FQNNGV. The CDR3 extends over 13 amino acids. V lost 7 bases, J lost 5 bases, and 14 bases lay in between. The CDR3 bases are TGTGCCAGCACCTGGGGGCCCCGGGAGACCCAGTACTTC. Translated, it gives CASTWGPRETQYF.

V gene TRBV7-2 combines with J gene TRBJ2-3; TRBD1 is a possible D gene (6 bases). With 1 base removed from V and 4 bases from J, the gap between germline ends came to 18 bases. CDR1 SGHTA and CDR2 FQGNSA come from the germline V gene. The CDR3 covers 17 residues. CDR3 loop: CASSLVGQGRGPDTQYF. Written as DNA, the CDR3 is TGTGCCAGCAGCTTAGTAGGTCAGGGGCGAGGCCCAGATACGCAGTATTTT.

The rearrangement links TRBV12-5 to TRBJ1-2; 7 positions match TRBD1. Per germline, CDR1 LGHNT and CDR2 FRNRAP. This CDR3 has 13 residues. V was pared by 6 bases and J by 6 bases, with 7 bases of the junction left unmatched. CDR3 in DNA: TGTGCTAGTGGCCGGGAGGGGGCGCATGGCTACACCTTC. Encoded protein: CASGREGAHGYTF.

This sequence joins TRBV5-1 and TRBJ1-1; 9 bases agree with TRBD1. Looked up from germline, CDR1 is SGHRS and CDR2 is YFSETQ. Trimming removed 6 bases from V and 2 bases from J; junction bases left unmatched: 5. The CDR3 is 14 amino acids. The CDR3 reads CASKTGQGNTEAFF. CDR3 in DNA: TGCGCCAGCAAAACGGGACAGGGAAACACTGAAGCTTTCTTT.

The chain combines TRBV18 with TRBJ2-5; TRBD1 agrees at 7 bases. The CDR3 consists of 16 residues. CDR1 is KGHSH and CDR2 is LQKENI in the germline V gene. Unmatched junction bases numbered 10, after V lost 2 bases and J lost 4 bases. The CDR3 nucleotides are TGTGCCAGCTCACCATACCAACAGGGGATGACAGAGACCCAGTACTTC. Encoded protein: CASSPYQQGMTETQYF.

J is TRBJ2-1 and V is TRBV23-1, with 8 bases aligning to TRBD1. Being an ORF, TRBV23-1 has a function that is uncertain. The CDR3 contains 15 residues. V was pared by 8 bases and J by 5 bases, with 11 bases of the junction left unmatched. CDR3 sequence (DNA): TGCGCCAGCCTTACCAGGGGGCGCGGGAACAATGAGCAGTTCTTC. Its protein is CASLTRGRGNNEQFF.

The gene calls are TRBV29-1 and TRBJ2-7; weak D call: TRBD1 (6 bases). There are 12 residues in the CDR3. The germline V gene encodes CDR1 SQVTM and CDR2 ANQGSEA. V was trimmed by 2 bases and J by 6 bases, leaving 11 bases between them. The CDR3: CSVEWAGVEQYF. CDR3 DNA sequence: TGCAGCGTTGAATGGGCAGGGGTCGAGCAGTACTTC.

This chain links TRBV11-2 with TRBJ2-5, with 11 bases fitting TRBD2. The V gene end was trimmed by 2 bases and the J gene end by 5 bases; junction bases not matched to a gene: 10. Germline CDR1 reads SGHAT; CDR2 reads FQNNGV. CDR3 length: 17 amino acids. CDR3 amino acids: CASSLRLAGGREETQYF. The CDR3 region has the DNA TGTGCCAGCAGCTTAAGGCTAGCGGGGGGCCGCGAGGAGACCCAGTACTTC.

This clone was observed a handful of times. J is TRBJ1-4 and V is TRBV30; no reliable D call. Germline values: CDR1 GTSNPN, CDR2 SVGIG (reference sequence). With 1 base removed from V and 4 bases from J, the gap between germline ends came to 7 bases. The CDR3 is made up of 13 amino acids. The CDR3 here is CAWSDGVNEKLFF. In DNA, the CDR3 is TGTGCCTGGAGTGACGGTGTTAATGAAAAACTGTTTTTT.

The CDR3 protein is CASSVGGRGLDTQYF. The CDR3 bases are TGTGCCAGCAGCGTAGGGGGTAGGGGTCTAGATACGCAGTATTTT. The chain is built from TRBV9 and TRBJ2-3, with TRBD1 as a possible D gene (5 bases). The V end lost 0 bases, the J end lost 5 bases, and 13 bases lay between the germline ends. CDR1 is SGDLS, CDR2 YYNGEE, per germline. There are 15 residues in the CDR3.